This passage covers 5 T cell receptor beta chains from one sample sequenced in a study of T cell responses to AZD1222 COVID-19 vaccine. The data were produced by immunoSEQ multiplex PCR, yet TCRdb's version contains in-frame clones alone and is incomplete. The sample shows some 110,000 clones, roughly 87% of them seen only once. The sample was peripheral blood, taken on day 0 of AZD1222 vaccination. These TCRs come from an adult in good health.

This chain uses TRBV27 with TRBJ1-1; weak D call: TRBD1 (5 bases). V dropped 0 bases and J dropped 1 base, with 12 bases sitting between them. This CDR3 region has 16 residues. CDR1 is MNHEY, CDR2 SMNVEV, per germline (reference sequence). Here the CDR3 DNA reads TGTGCCAGCAGTTTATCGCGAGGGGCCCAGAACACTGAAGCTTTCTTT. It specifies CASSLSRGAQNTEAFF.

This chain uses TRBV5-1 with TRBJ1-2, with D perhaps matching TRBD1 (6 bases). There are 14 residues in the CDR3. Germline CDR1 reads SGHRS; CDR2 reads YFSETQ. Trimming removed 2 bases from V and 7 bases from J, with 15 bases in between. The CDR3 nucleotides are TGCGCCAGCAGCTTACAGGGAGGGACGAGTGGCTACACCTTC. Protein product: CASSLQGGTSGYTF.

This clone showed up just once. V and J are TRBV9 and TRBJ1-2, with 7 bases matching TRBD1. The CDR3 consists of 13 residues. V lost 3 bases, J lost 4 bases, and 3 bases stayed unmatched. From germline, CDR1 is SGDLS and CDR2 YYNGEE. The CDR3 DNA follows: TGTGCCAGCAGCGGCCGGGACAGCTATGGCTACACCTTC. This gives the protein CASSGRDSYGYTF.

This sequence joins TRBV11-2 and TRBJ2-7, with D perhaps being TRBD1 or TRBD2 (5 bases each). CDR1 and CDR2 from the germline V gene are SGHAT and FQNNGV. CDR3 length equals 13 residues. V lost 3 bases, J lost 1 base, and 7 bases lay in between. The chain's CDR3 is CASSLGDSYEQYF. CDR3 DNA sequence: TGTGCCAGCAGCTTGGGGGATTCCTACGAGCAGTACTTC.

The chain links TRBV27 to TRBJ2-1, with 9 bases that match TRBD2. The CDR3 loop spans 16 amino acids. V dropped 3 bases and J dropped 2; count of bases not matched to a gene: 5. Germline V gene sequence: CDR1 MNHEY, CDR2 SMNVEV (reference sequence). CDR3 region: CASSFQLAGTYNEQFF. CDR3 DNA: TGTGCCAGCAGTTTTCAGCTAGCGGGAACCTACAATGAGCAGTTCTTC.